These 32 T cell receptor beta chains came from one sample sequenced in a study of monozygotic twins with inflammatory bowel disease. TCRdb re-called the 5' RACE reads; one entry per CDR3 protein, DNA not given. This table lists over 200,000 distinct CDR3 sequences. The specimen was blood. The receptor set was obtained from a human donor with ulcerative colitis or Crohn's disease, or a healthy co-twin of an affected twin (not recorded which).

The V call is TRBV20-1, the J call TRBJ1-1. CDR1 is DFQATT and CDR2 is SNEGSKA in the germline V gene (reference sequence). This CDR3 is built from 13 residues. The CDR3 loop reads CSARVDSNTEAFF.

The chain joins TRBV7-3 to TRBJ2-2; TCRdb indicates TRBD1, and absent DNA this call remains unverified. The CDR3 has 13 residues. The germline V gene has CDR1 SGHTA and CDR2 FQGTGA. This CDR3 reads CASSTGVAGELFF.

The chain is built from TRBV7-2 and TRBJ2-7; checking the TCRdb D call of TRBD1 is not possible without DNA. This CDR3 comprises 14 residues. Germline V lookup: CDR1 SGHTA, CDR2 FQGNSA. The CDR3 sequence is CASSPGGGSYEQHF.

This CDR3 is CASSYSYGSFAETQYF. This chain joins TRBV6-2 or TRBV6-3 and TRBJ2-5; the D call from TCRdb, TRBD2, cannot be confirmed without DNA. The CDR3 is made up of 16 amino acids. Germline CDR1 reads MNHEY; CDR2 reads SVGEGT.

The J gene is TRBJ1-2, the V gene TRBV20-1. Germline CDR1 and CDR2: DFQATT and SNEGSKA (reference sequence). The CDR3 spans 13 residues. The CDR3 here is CSARADGPYGYTF.

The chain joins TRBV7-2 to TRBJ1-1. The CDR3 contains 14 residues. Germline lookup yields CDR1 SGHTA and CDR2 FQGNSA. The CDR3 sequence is CASSLVRPNTEAFF.

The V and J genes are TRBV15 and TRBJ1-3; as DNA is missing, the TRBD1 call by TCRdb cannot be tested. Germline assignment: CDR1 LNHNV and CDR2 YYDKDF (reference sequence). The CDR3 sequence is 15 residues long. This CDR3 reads CATSTLDRAGNTIYF.

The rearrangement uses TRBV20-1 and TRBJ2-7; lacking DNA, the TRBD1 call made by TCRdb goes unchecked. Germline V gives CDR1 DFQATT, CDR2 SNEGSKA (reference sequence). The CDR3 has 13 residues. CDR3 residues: CSGSPGPNYEQYF.

CDR3: CASSPPPMNTEAFF. This sequence joins TRBV7-2 and TRBJ1-1. CDR1 is SGHTA, CDR2 FQGNSA, per germline. The CDR3 has 14 amino acids.

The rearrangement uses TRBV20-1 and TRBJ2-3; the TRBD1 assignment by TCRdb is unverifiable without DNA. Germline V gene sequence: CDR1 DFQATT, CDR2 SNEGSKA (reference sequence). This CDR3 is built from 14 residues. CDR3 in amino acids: CSVSKGVEGDTQYF.

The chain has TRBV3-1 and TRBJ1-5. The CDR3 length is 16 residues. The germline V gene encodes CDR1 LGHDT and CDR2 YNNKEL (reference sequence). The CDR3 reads CASSQGRTADNQPQHF.

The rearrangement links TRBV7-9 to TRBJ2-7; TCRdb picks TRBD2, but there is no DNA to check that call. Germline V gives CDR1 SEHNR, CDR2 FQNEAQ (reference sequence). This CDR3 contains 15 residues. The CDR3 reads CASSLARLAGVEQYF.

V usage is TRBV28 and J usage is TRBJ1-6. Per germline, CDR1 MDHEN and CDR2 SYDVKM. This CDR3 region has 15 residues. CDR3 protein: CASSPSSGINSPLHF.

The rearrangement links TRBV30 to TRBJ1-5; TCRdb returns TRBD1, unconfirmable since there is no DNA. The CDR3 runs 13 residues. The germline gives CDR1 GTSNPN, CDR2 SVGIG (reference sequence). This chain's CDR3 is CAWSVAGNRPQHF.

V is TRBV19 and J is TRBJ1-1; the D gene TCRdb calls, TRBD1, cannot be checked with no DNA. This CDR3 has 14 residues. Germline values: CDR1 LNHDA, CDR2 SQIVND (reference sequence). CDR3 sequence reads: CASSTGTVNTEAFF.

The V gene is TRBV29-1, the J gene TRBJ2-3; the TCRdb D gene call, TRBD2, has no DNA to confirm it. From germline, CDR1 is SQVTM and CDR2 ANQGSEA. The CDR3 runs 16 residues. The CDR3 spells CSADTRLAGSPDTQYF.

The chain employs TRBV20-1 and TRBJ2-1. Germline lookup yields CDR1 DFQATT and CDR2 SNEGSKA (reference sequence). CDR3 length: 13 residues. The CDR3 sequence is CSATDEVYNEQFF.

CDR3 loop: CASSQEAGRGTGELFF. The rearrangement joins TRBV3-1 to TRBJ2-2; TCRdb outputs TRBD1, but without DNA this stays unchecked. CDR1 is LGHDT and CDR2 is YNNKEL in the germline V gene (reference sequence). The CDR3 contains 16 residues.

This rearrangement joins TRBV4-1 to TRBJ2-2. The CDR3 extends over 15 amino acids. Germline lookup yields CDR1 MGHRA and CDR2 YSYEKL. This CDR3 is CASSQGRDYSGELFF.

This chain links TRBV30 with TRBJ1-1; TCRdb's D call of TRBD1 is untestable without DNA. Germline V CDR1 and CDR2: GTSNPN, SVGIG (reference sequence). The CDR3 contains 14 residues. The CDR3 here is CAWNAHRGNTEAFF.

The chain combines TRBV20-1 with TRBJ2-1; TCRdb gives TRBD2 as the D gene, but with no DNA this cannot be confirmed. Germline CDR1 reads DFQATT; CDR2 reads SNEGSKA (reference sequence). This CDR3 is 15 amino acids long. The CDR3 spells CSAYQLASVYNEQFF.

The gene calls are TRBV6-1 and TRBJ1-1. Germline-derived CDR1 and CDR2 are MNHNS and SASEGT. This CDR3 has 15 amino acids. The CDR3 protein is CASSPHGPLNTEAFF.

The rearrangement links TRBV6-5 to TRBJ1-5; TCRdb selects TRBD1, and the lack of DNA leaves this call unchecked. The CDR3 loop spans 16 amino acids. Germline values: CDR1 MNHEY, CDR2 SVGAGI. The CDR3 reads CASSYGRQGAGQPQHF.

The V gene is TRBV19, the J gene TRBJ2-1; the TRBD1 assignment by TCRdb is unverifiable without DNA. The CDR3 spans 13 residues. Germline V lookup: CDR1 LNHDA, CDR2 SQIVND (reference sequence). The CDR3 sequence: CASRSTGYNEQFF.

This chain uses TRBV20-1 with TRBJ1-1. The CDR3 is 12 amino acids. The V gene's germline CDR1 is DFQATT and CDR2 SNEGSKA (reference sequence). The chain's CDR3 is CSAIRMDTEAFF.

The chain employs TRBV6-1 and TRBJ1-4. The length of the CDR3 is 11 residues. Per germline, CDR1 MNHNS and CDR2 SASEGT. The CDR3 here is CASISYEKLFF.

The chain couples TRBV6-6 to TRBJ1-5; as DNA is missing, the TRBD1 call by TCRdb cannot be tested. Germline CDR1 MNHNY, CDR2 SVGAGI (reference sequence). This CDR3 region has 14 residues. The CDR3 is CASSYLGDNQPQHF.

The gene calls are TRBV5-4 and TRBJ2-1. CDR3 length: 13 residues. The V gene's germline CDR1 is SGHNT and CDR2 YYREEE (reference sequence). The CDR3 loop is CASSLVLDDEQFF.

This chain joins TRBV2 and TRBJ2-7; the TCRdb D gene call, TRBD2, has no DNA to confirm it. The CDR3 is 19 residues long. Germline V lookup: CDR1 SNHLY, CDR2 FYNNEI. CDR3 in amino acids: CASSEPLWTSGGSSYEQYF.

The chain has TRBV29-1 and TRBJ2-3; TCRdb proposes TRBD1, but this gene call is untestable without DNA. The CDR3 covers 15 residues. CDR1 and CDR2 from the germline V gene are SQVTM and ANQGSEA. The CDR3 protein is CSLRRQGAGADTQYF.

The CDR3 region is CSGTSGVSTDTQYF. The genes are TRBV29-1 and TRBJ2-3; checking the TCRdb D call of TRBD2 is not possible without DNA. There are 14 residues in the CDR3. Per the germline V gene, CDR1 is SQVTM and CDR2 is ANQGSEA.

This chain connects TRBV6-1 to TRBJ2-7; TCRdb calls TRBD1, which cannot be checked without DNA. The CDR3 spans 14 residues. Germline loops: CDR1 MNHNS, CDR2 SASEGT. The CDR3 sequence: CASSPTGSRDEQYF.